Shown below are 17 T cell receptor beta chains from a single sample sequenced in a study of blood T cell repertoires in COVID-19. Assay used: immunoSEQ multiplex PCR; TCRdb lists only in-frame clones, some missing. This table holds just under 250,000 clones, about 86% found once. Input material: peripheral blood. The receptors were gathered from a woman aged 25 to 39 who had recovered from COVID-19.

The V gene is TRBV5-1, the J gene TRBJ1-2, with a possible D match to TRBD1 (6 bases). The CDR3 has 17 amino acids. Germline V CDR1 and CDR2: SGHRS, YFSETQ. Trimming shortened V by 6 bases and J by 2 bases, and 23 bases separated the two germline ends. The CDR3 region has the DNA TGCGCCAGCAAGTGGTTAATTTTGGGGGACAAGAACTATGGCTACACCTTC. As protein: CASKWLILGDKNYGYTF.

The CDR3 here is CASSLERGGVDTQYF. CDR3 DNA: TGCGCCAGCAGCTTGGAGCGGGGGGGTGTAGATACGCAGTATTTT. This rearrangement joins TRBV5-1 to TRBJ2-3; 10 bases agree with TRBD2. J was trimmed by 5 bases and V by 0 bases; bases with no gene match: 3. The CDR3 length is 15 residues. Germline CDR1 SGHRS, CDR2 YFSETQ.

The chain uses TRBV29-1 and TRBJ2-7, with 7 bases identical to TRBD1. Germline loops: CDR1 SQVTM, CDR2 ANQGSEA. The CDR3 runs to 14 residues. V gave up 8 bases and J gave up 2 bases; unmatched junction bases: 12. CDR3 bases: TGCAGCTCCGGCCAGGGGGTCCCCCCCTACGAGCAGTACTTC. Translation gives CSSGQGVPPYEQYF.

The V call is TRBV13, the J call TRBJ2-5, with 7 bases aligning to TRBD2. The CDR3 is 20 amino acids. Trimming cost V 4 bases and J 2 bases; bases outside gene matches: 22. Germline V gives CDR1 PRHDT, CDR2 FYEKMQ (reference sequence). This CDR3 reads CASSSSLGGDLAFYQETQYF. The CDR3 DNA is TGTGCCAGCAGCTCCTCCTTGGGGGGGGACCTCGCCTTTTATCAAGAGACCCAGTACTTC.

The chain employs TRBV19 and TRBJ1-2, with a possible D match to TRBD1 (5 bases). CDR3 size: 12 residues. Germline V lookup: CDR1 LNHDA, CDR2 SQIVND (reference sequence). V lost 9 bases and J lost 8, with 16 bases in between. The CDR3 nucleotides read TGTGCCAGCCTCATCGGGGAGGGGGGCTACACCTTC. It translates to CASLIGEGGYTF.

The chain carries TRBV4-2 and TRBJ2-1; TRBD1 might be the D (5 bases). The CDR3 consists of 16 residues. Trimming removed 0 bases at V and 4 bases at J, with 13 bases between. CDR1 is LGHNA, CDR2 YNFKEQ, per germline. CDR3 residues: CASSQEGQTGYNEQFF. DNA for the CDR3: TGTGCCAGCAGCCAAGAAGGACAAACCGGTTACAATGAGCAGTTCTTC.

V gene TRBV9 combines with J gene TRBJ1-2; tentatively, D is TRBD1 (5 bases). Trimming cost V 0 bases and J 11 bases, with 14 bases left between them. The CDR3 runs 13 residues. Germline CDR1 is SGDLS and CDR2 is YYNGEE. CDR3 sequence: CASSVDGQMGYTF. CDR3 bases: TGTGCCAGCAGCGTAGACGGACAAATGGGATACACCTTC.

The chain carries TRBV10-3 and TRBJ2-5; 7 positions match TRBD1. Germline CDR1 and CDR2: ENHRY and SYGVKD. J was trimmed by 2 bases and V by 5 bases; bases with no gene match: 11. This CDR3 contains 16 residues. The CDR3 DNA is TGTGCCATCAGTCGACAGGGTTTGGGGCAACAAGAGACCCAGTACTTC. Residues: CAISRQGLGQQETQYF.

The chain joins TRBV4-2 to TRBJ2-2, with 10 bases identical to TRBD1. V lost 8 bases and J lost 5; bases outside the gene matches: 8. The CDR3 has 15 residues. Germline V lookup: CDR1 LGHNA, CDR2 YNFKEQ. The CDR3 protein is CASPKGQGCTGELFF. The CDR3 nucleotides are TGTGCCAGCCCTAAGGGACAGGGGTGTACCGGGGAGCTGTTTTTT.

The rearrangement uses TRBV19 and TRBJ2-1; 14 nucleotides agree with TRBD2. This CDR3 contains 16 residues. Unmatched junction bases numbered 1, after V lost 0 bases and J lost 6 bases. Per germline, CDR1 LNHDA and CDR2 SQIVND (reference sequence). The DNA of the CDR3 is TGTGCCAGTAGTATAGACGGACTAGCGGGGGGCAATGAGCAGTTCTTC. It specifies CASSIDGLAGGNEQFF.

V usage is TRBV7-3 and J usage is TRBJ1-1; the match to TRBD1 covers 7 bases. This CDR3 contains 13 residues. Germline V gene data show CDR1 as SGHTA and CDR2 as FQGTGA. The trim removed 4 bases at V and 8 bases at J, leaving 7 bases unmatched. The CDR3 sequence: CASSSGGQAEAFF. The CDR3 DNA sequence: TGTGCCAGCAGCTCGGGCGGACAGGCCGAAGCTTTCTTT.

The chain is built from TRBV6-5 and TRBJ2-7; 8 bases map to TRBD1. Germline CDR1 is MNHEY and CDR2 is SVGAGI. This CDR3 is 16 amino acids long. The V gene end was trimmed by 0 bases and the J gene end by 1 base; junction bases not matched to a gene: 5. The DNA of the CDR3 is TGTGCCAGCAGTTACTCCGGGACAGGTGATTCCTACGAGCAGTACTTC. Its translation: CASSYSGTGDSYEQYF.

Points on this clone: Distinct nucleotide sequences in the sample also encode this CDR3. This sequence joins TRBV2 and TRBJ1-2; 8 bases line up with TRBD1. The CDR3 is 13 residues long. V lost 6 bases, J lost 4 bases, and 4 bases stayed unmatched. The germline gives CDR1 SNHLY, CDR2 FYNNEI. The CDR3: CASSGQGFYGYTF. CDR3 bases: TGTGCCAGCAGCGGACAGGGTTTCTATGGCTACACCTTC.

This clone has only one observation. The chain links TRBV5-3 to TRBJ1-1; 10 nucleotides line up with TRBD1. TRBV5-3 is an open reading frame whose function is uncertain. J lost 1 base, V lost 4 bases, and 7 bases had no gene match. CDR3 length: 16 residues. CDR3 amino acids: CARSIGTGEENTEAFF. CDR3 nucleotides: TGTGCCAGAAGCATCGGGACAGGGGAGGAGAACACTGAAGCTTTCTTT.

The chain combines TRBV19 with TRBJ2-6, with a possible D match to TRBD1 (5 bases). With 2 bases removed from V and 0 bases from J, the gap between germline ends came to 5 bases. Germline V gives CDR1 LNHDA, CDR2 SQIVND (reference sequence). This CDR3 has 15 residues. The CDR3 spells CASSIRGSGANVLTF. The CDR3 region has the DNA TGTGCCAGTAGTATAAGGGGCTCTGGGGCCAACGTCCTGACTTTC.

V gene TRBV19 combines with J gene TRBJ2-2; D is perhaps TRBD1 (5 bases). V lost 9 bases and J 5 bases, leaving 13 bases between the germline ends. The germline CDR1 and CDR2 sequences are LNHDA and SQIVND (reference sequence). The CDR3 runs 13 residues. The CDR3 nucleotides are TGTGCCAGCTCCCAGGGAAAGACCGGGGAGCTGTTTTTT. Protein product: CASSQGKTGELFF.

CDR3 nucleotides: TGTGCCAGCAGCTCTCGATCTTCTCCACTCTCCTACAATGAGCAGTTCTTC. Residues: CASSSRSSPLSYNEQFF. J is TRBJ2-1 and V is TRBV5-5, with no clear D. The V and J ends lost 3 bases and 0 bases respectively, with 16 bases between them. Germline V gene lookup returns CDR1 SGHKS and CDR2 YYEKEE (reference sequence). The CDR3 length is 17 residues.